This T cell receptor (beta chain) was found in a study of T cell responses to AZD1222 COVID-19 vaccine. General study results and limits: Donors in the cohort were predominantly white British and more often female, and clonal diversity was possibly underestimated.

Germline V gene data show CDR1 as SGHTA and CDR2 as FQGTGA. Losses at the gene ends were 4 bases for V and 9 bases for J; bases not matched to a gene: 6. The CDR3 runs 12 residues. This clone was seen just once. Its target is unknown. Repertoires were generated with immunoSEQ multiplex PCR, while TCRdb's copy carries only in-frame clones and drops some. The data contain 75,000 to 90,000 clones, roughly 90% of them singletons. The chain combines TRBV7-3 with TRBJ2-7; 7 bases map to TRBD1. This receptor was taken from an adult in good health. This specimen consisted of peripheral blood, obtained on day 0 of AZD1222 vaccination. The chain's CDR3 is CASSSSGGRQYF. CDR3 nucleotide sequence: TGTGCCAGCAGCTCATCAGGGGGTAGGCAGTACTTC. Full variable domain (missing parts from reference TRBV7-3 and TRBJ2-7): GAGVSQTPSNKVTEKGKYVELRCDPISGHTALYWYRQSLGQGPEFLIYFQGTGAADDSGLPNDRFFAVRPEGSVSTLKIQRTERGDSAVYLCASSSSGGRQYFGPGTRLTVT.